This entry features one T cell receptor (beta chain) sequence. This entry is derived from a study of blood T cell repertoires in COVID-19. The overall study: The United States, Italy and Spain supplied acute and convalescent COVID-19 samples. In each case, the material was cDNA or gDNA derived from T cells, B-cell-depleted T cells, or PBMCs.

As processed by the authors: Quantification of nucleated cells was approximated via reference gene primer amplification. Data came from immunoSEQ multiplex PCR; TCRdb stores just in-frame clones and leaves some out. V, J and clone size are those of that table, while D and trimming were read from the DNA. Found here are about 34,000 clones, 80% to 95% of them singletons; the top ten hold roughly a fifth. The sample taken for sequencing was peripheral blood. This clonotype was sampled from a man older than 75 with acute or convalescent COVID-19.

In DNA form, the CDR3 reads TGTGCCAGCTCACCTACCGGACAGGGTGGCGAGCAGTACTTC. Translated: CASSPTGQGGEQYF. The V and J genes are TRBV18 and TRBJ2-7; 8 bases line up with TRBD1. CDR1 and CDR2 (germline): KGHSH, LQKENI. The CDR3 spans 14 residues. The ends lost 3 bases at V and 6 bases at J; junction bases unmatched: 7.